A single sample gave rise to the 17 T cell receptor beta chains below, sequenced in a study of identical twins. TCRdb reprocessed the 5' RACE reads via MiXCR and lists one record per CDR3 protein. The data show 1.5 million or so distinct CDR3 sequences, more than 30% seen once. The sample taken for sequencing was cord blood. Every receptor here comes from a newborn girl in good health.

This clonotype turned up a few times. The chain employs TRBV18 and TRBJ2-1; unclear D gene. With the DNA end fitting TRBJ2-7 better, the J assignment may be wrong. The CDR3 covers 16 residues. The germline V gene encodes CDR1 KGHSH and CDR2 LQKENI. CDR3 sequence reads: CASSLTGSSSYNEQYF. In DNA, the CDR3 is TGTGCCAGCTCGCTAACCGGGTCCAGCTCCTACAATGAGCAGTACTTC.

The chain recombines TRBV5-1 with TRBJ2-1; TRBD2 matches at 12 bases. The V gene's germline CDR1 is SGHRS and CDR2 YFSETQ. The length of the CDR3 is 20 residues. Germline trimming cut 5 bases from V and 4 bases from J; bases unmatched to any gene: 19. In nucleotides, the CDR3 is TGCGCCAGCAGGCGGCCGGGACTAGCGGGCCAACGATATAATTACAATGAGCAGTTCTTC. Translated: CASRRPGLAGQRYNYNEQFF.

V is TRBV20-1 and J is TRBJ2-7, with 9 bases matching TRBD2. Trimming took 1 base from V and 3 from J; bases not matched to a gene: 4. Germline CDR1 reads DFQATT; CDR2 reads SNEGSKA (reference sequence). CDR3 length equals 14 residues. The CDR3 reads CSARGTSDDYEQYF. CDR3 in DNA: TGCAGTGCTAGAGGGACTAGCGATGACTACGAGCAGTACTTC.

The J gene is TRBJ2-3, the V gene TRBV7-2, with 9 bases lining up with TRBD2. CDR1 and CDR2 (germline): SGHTA, FQGNSA. The CDR3 is 17 amino acids. Trimming cost V 1 base and J 0 bases; bases outside gene matches: 5. The CDR3 reads CASSLVASGVSTDTQYF. The CDR3 nucleotides read TGTGCCAGCAGCTTAGTGGCTAGCGGGGTTAGCACAGATACGCAGTATTTT. Looking up the rest from reference TRBV7-2 and TRBJ2-3 gives the full variable domain: GAGVSQSPSNKVTEKGKDVELRCDPISGHTALYWYRQSLGQGLEFLIYFQGNSAPDKSGLPSDRFSAERTGGSVSTLTIQRTQQEDSAVYLCASSLVASGVSTDTQYFGPGTRLTVL.

This clonotype was seen only once. The chain links TRBV28 to TRBJ1-5; 7 nucleotides agree with TRBD1. CDR3 length equals 17 residues. Trimming at V came to 6 bases and at J to 0 bases, leaving 11 bases not matched to a gene. Per the germline V gene, CDR1 is MDHEN and CDR2 is SYDVKM. Here the CDR3 reads CASSDRDGRYSNQPQHF. Written as DNA, the CDR3 is TGTGCCAGCAGCGACAGGGACGGCCGTTATAGCAATCAGCCCCAGCATTTT.

This clonotype was counted a few times. Germline and junction disagree at one end, which may indicate a read error. V usage is TRBV9 and J usage is TRBJ2-7; TRBD2 might be the D (6 bases). Germline V gives CDR1 SGDLS, CDR2 YYNGEE. The CDR3 spans 14 residues. This CDR3 reads CASSPSGMDYVQYF. CDR3 bases: TGTGCCAGCAGCCCATCAGGGATGGACTACGTGCAGTACTTC. The full variable domain, with the rest looked up from reference TRBV9 and TRBJ2-7, is DSGVTQTPKHLITATGQRVTLRCSPRSGDLSVYWYQQSLDQGLQFLIQYYNGEERAKGNILERFSAQQFPDLHSELNLSSLELGDSALYFCASSPSGMDYVQYFGPGTRLTVT.

The chain's CDR3 is CSARRGTRSSYEQYF. CDR3 DNA sequence: TGCAGTGCTAGACGCGGGACACGGAGCTCCTACGAGCAGTACTTC. This chain joins TRBV20-1 and TRBJ2-7; D may correspond to TRBD1 or TRBD2 (6 bases each). This CDR3 is built from 15 residues. CDR1 DFQATT and CDR2 SNEGSKA come from the germline V gene (reference sequence). Trimming cost V 2 bases and J 0 bases, with 14 bases left between them.

The chain carries TRBV29-1 and TRBJ2-3, with 9 bases that match TRBD1. Germline assignment: CDR1 SQVTM and CDR2 ANQGSEA. This CDR3 has 15 residues. The junction had 7 bases not matched to a gene; V was cut back by 4 bases and J by 2 bases. The CDR3 nucleotides are TGCAGCGTTGCCCCGGGACAGGGCATCACAGATACGCAGTATTTT. Protein: CSVAPGQGITDTQYF.

V usage is TRBV27 and J usage is TRBJ2-7; maybe TRBD1 (6 bases). From germline, CDR1 is MNHEY and CDR2 SMNVEV (reference sequence). The V and J ends lost 4 bases and 4 bases respectively, with 14 bases between them. The CDR3 sequence is 14 residues long. This CDR3 reads CASSSGTPLYEQYF. The CDR3 DNA is TGTGCCAGCAGTTCCGGGACACCCCTTTACGAGCAGTACTTC.

This clonotype was seen repeatedly, ten times or more. The chain has TRBV20-1 and TRBJ2-1; tentatively, D is TRBD2 (6 bases). The germline V and J ends were trimmed by 4 bases and 0 bases, with 10 bases remaining between them. The CDR3 spans 14 residues. Germline loops: CDR1 DFQATT, CDR2 SNEGSKA (reference sequence). Here the CDR3 reads CSANPGSSYNEQFF. The DNA of the CDR3 is TGCAGTGCTAACCCCGGGAGCTCCTACAATGAGCAGTTCTTC.

This clonotype came up a few times. The V gene is TRBV15, the J gene TRBJ2-1, with 8 bases aligning to TRBD1. CDR1 is LNHNV and CDR2 is YYDKDF in the germline V gene (reference sequence). The CDR3 contains 16 residues. V dropped 2 bases and J dropped 3; count of bases not matched to a gene: 6. CDR3 coding DNA: TGTGCCACCAGCAGAAGATCAGGGACAGGCTACAATGAGCAGTTCTTC. It encodes CATSRRSGTGYNEQFF.

In the case of this clonotype: A read error is possible here, since a much larger clone lies one base away. This rearrangement joins TRBV25-1 to TRBJ1-2, with 8 positions matching TRBD1. The J segment lost 6 bases and the V segment lost 4 bases, leaving 1 base of the junction unmatched. Germline CDR1 is MGHDK and CDR2 is SYGVNS. This CDR3 comprises 12 residues. CDR3 coding DNA: TGTGCCAGCAGTGGCAGGGGGCATGGCTACACCTTC. It codes for CASSGRGHGYTF.

As regards this clonotype: This may be a read error: a much more frequent sequence differs by one nucleotide. The chain combines TRBV5-1 with TRBJ2-1, with TRBD2 identical over 10 bases. The last part of the DNA fits TRBJ2-7 better; the J call may be wrong. From germline, CDR1 is SGHRS and CDR2 YFSETQ. There are 17 residues in the CDR3. CDR3 loop: CASSLLPSGRFYNEQYF. In DNA, the CDR3 is TGCGCCAGCAGCTTGTTACCTAGCGGGAGATTTTACAATGAGCAGTACTTC.

This clonotype was counted at least ten times. One junction end does not reproduce the germline sequence, and a read error may be involved. The genes are TRBV5-1 and TRBJ2-3, with 10 bases matching TRBD2. The CDR3 has 15 amino acids. Germline V gene lookup returns CDR1 SGHRS and CDR2 YFSETQ. The CDR3 protein is CASSPGTSGTDTQYF. DNA of the CDR3: TGTGCCAGCAGCCCCGGGACTAGCGGCACAGATACGCAGTATTTT.

This sequence joins TRBV7-9 and TRBJ2-5; perhaps TRBD1 as D (5 bases). The germline V gene has CDR1 SEHNR and CDR2 FQNEAQ (reference sequence). The CDR3 extends over 12 amino acids. Deletions cut 7 bases from V and 4 bases from J, with 10 bases between. As DNA, the CDR3 is TGTGCCAGCATGGGGCTTCCAGAGACCCAGTACTTC. As protein: CASMGLPETQYF.

This chain uses TRBV7-9 with TRBJ1-4; D call uncertain. The CDR3 spans 15 residues. The germline V and J ends were trimmed by 5 bases and 4 bases, with 14 bases remaining between them. Germline V gives CDR1 SEHNR, CDR2 FQNEAQ (reference sequence). Here the CDR3 reads CASSLLDTFNEKLFF. In DNA form, the CDR3 reads TGTGCCAGCAGCCTCCTAGACACCTTTAATGAAAAACTGTTTTTT.

The sample holds a few counts of this clonotype. This chain uses TRBV28 with TRBJ2-1; TRBD2 matches 7 bases. Germline V CDR1 and CDR2: MDHEN, SYDVKM. Trimming cost V 5 bases and J 9 bases; bases outside gene matches: 13. The CDR3 has 15 amino acids. CDR3 region: CASSQGSGEALEQFF. CDR3 DNA sequence: TGTGCCAGCAGTCAAGGAAGCGGGGAGGCCCTTGAGCAGTTCTTC.